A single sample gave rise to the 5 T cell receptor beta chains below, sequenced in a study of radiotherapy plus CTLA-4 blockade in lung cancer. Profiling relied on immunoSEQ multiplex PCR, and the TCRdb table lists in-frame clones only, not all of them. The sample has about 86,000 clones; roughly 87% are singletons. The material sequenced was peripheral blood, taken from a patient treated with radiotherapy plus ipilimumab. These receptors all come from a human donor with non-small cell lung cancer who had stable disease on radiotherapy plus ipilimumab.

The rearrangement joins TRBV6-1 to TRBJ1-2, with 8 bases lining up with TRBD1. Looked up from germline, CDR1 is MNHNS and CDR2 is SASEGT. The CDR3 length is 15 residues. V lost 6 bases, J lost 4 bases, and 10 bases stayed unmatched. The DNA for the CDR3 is TGTGCCAGCAGGAACGACAGGGGCCAGGGCTATGGCTACACCTTC. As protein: CASRNDRGQGYGYTF.

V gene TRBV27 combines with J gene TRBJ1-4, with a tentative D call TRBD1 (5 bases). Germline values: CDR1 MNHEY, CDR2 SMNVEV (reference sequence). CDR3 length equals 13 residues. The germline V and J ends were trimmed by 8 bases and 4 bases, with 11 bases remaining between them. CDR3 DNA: TGTGCCAGCGCCCAGGGCCTTAATGAAAAACTGTTTTTT. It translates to CASAQGLNEKLFF.

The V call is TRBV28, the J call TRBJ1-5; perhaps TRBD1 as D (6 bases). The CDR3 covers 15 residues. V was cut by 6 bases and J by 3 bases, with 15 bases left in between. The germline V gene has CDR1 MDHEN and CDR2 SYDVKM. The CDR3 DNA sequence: TGTGCCAGCAGGCTGGGGGCAGGCCCCAATCAGCCCCAGCATTTT. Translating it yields CASRLGAGPNQPQHF.

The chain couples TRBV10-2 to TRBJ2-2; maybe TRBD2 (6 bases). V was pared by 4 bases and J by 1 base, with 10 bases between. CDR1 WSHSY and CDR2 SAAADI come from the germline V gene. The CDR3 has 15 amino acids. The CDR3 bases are TGCGCCAGCAGTGTCGTTAGCGGGAACACCGGGGAGCTGTTTTTT. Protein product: CASSVVSGNTGELFF.

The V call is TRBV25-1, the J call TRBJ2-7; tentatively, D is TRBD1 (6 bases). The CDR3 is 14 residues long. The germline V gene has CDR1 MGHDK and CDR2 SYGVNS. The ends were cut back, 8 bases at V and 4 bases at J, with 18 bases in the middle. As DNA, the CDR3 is TGTGCCAGCCGTGCTTCGACAGGTTCTTACGAGCAGTACTTC. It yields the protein CASRASTGSYEQYF.